This is a list of T cell receptor beta chains from one sample in a study of PD-L1 blockade in urothelial cancer. Clones were read by immunoSEQ multiplex PCR, and TCRdb kept only the in-frame ones, dropping some. The data contain about 45,000 clones, approximately 83% of them singletons. Sequenced here: PBMCs, sampled around atezolizumab (anti-PD-L1) treatment. These receptors were taken from a man aged 60 to 69 with urothelial cancer. Both conserved end residues are part of each CDR3. The order of the fields is D gene, J gene, V gene, clone size, CDR3 DNA, CDR3 protein. The D gene is left open where the match is weak. The size entry is marked missing in some rows and otherwise reads once, few, many or a size class.

TRBD1 | TRBJ2-5 | TRBV4-1 | NA | TGCGCCAGCAGCCAACCAGACAGGGTGCAAGAGACCCAGTACTTC | CASSQPDRVQETQYF
TRBD1 | TRBJ1-4 | TRBV9 | NA | TGTGCCAGCAGCCCTGCGGACAGGGAAGGTGAAAAACTGTTTTTT | CASSPADREGEKLFF
TRBD1 | TRBJ2-1 | TRBV6-4 | NA | TGTGCCAGCAGAGGACAGGGGGCCGGCAGGCATGAGCAGTTCTTC | CASRGQGAGRHEQFF
NA | TRBJ2-5 | TRBV6-5 | NA | TGTGCCAGCAGTCCGGACAGTCCAAGACAGACCCAGTACTTC | CASSPDSPRQTQYF
TRBD1 | TRBJ2-1 | TRBV6-1 | NA | TGTGCCAGCAGTGAAGCGACAGGGGGCGGCCTTAACTCCTACAATGAGCAGTTCTTC | CASSEATGGGLNSYNEQFF
NA | TRBJ1-1 | TRBV7-9 | NA | TGTGCCAGCAGTTTTCTAGAGGAGGACACTGAAGCTTTCTTT | CASSFLEEDTEAFF
TRBD2 | TRBJ2-1 | TRBV6-1 | NA | TGTGCCAGCAGGCCGGGACTAGCGCGCCATGAGCAGTTCTTC | CASRPGLARHEQFF
TRBD1 | TRBJ2-1 | TRBV6-1 | NA | TGTGCCAACAGGGGCGCCTACAATGAGCAGTTCTTC | CANRGAYNEQFF
TRBD2 | TRBJ2-3 | TRBV29-1 | NA | TGCAGCGTTGAAGATCAACACGCGGGGGGGCCGTCAGATACGCAGTATTTT | CSVEDQHAGGPSDTQYF
NA | TRBJ2-6 | TRBV11-2 | once | TGTGCCAGCAGCTTAACATACCAATCTGGGGCCAACGTCCTGACTTTC | CASSLTYQSGANVLTF
NA | TRBJ2-7 | TRBV15 | NA | TGTGCCACCAGCAGAGATCTAGGTCAGGGCGGCGACGAGCAGTACTTC | CATSRDLGQGGDEQYF
NA | TRBJ2-4 | TRBV6-5 | NA | TGTGCCAGCAGTTACATGTCAGGGGGGAAAAACATTCAGTACTTC | CASSYMSGGKNIQYF
NA | TRBJ1-3 | TRBV2 | NA | TGTGCCAGCAGTGGTTTGGGGGCGAGCTCTGGAAACACCATATATTTT | CASSGLGASSGNTIYF
NA | TRBJ2-3 | TRBV27 | NA | TGTGCCAGCAGTTTATCGCCTAGCATCCGGGGAGATACGCAGTATTTT | CASSLSPSIRGDTQYF
NA | TRBJ2-7 | TRBV6-8 | NA | TGTGTTTGCAGTCAGGGGAAGGCATACGAGCAGTACTTC | CVCSQGKAYEQYF
TRBD2 | TRBJ2-3 | TRBV7-9 | NA | TGTGCCAGCAGCCCGAGGACTAGCGGCACAGATACGCAGTATTTT | CASSPRTSGTDTQYF
NA | TRBJ2-2 | TRBV27 | NA | TGTGCCAGCAGTTTATCAAGGACAACGACCGGGGAGCTGTTTTTT | CASSLSRTTTGELFF
NA | TRBJ2-3 | TRBV27 | few | TGTGCCAGCAGTCCCTTCCGTCGGGATACGCAGTATTTT | CASSPFRRDTQYF
NA | TRBJ2-5 | TRBV4-1 | NA | TGCGCCAGCAGCCAAAATAGCGGAAGAGAGACCCAGTACTTC | CASSQNSGRETQYF
NA | TRBJ1-5 | TRBV2 | NA | TGTGCCAGCAGTCAAGGGGCAGGGGCAGGCCAGCCCCAGCATTTT | CASSQGAGAGQPQHF
TRBD1 | TRBJ2-2 | TRBV28 | NA | TGTGCCAGCAGTCCCTCGGACAGGGGCCGGGAGCTGTTTTTT | CASSPSDRGRELFF
TRBD2 | TRBJ2-3 | TRBV9 | NA | TGTGCCAGCAGCCTTTGGGAGCGGGGGGATTATACGCAGTATTTT | CASSLWERGDYTQYF
NA | TRBJ1-1 | TRBV5-6 | NA | TGTGCCAGCAGCGCCTTAGGGGGCACTGAAGCTTTCTTT | CASSALGGTEAFF
NA | TRBJ2-7 | TRBV6-1 | NA | TGTGCCAGCAGTGAAGGGGGACATCGATCGGAGCAGTACTTC | CASSEGGHRSEQYF
NA | TRBJ2-1 | TRBV28 | NA | TGTGCCAGCAGTCGGCCAGGGGTGGCTGAGCAGTTCTTC | CASSRPGVAEQFF
TRBD1 | TRBJ2-1 | TRBV5-6 | NA | TGTGCCAGCAGCCGGGCGGGACAGGGGAGTGTCAATGAGCAGTTCTTC | CASSRAGQGSVNEQFF
NA | TRBJ1-5 | TRBV19 | NA | TGTGCCAGTAGTGGGACCGGGACAAGCTCGGATCAGCCCCAGCATTTT | CASSGTGTSSDQPQHF
NA | TRBJ2-2 | TRBV5-6 | NA | TGTGCCAGCGCCGGGCCAGACGGGGTCGGCACCGGGGAGCTGTTTTTT | CASAGPDGVGTGELFF
TRBD1 | TRBJ2-2 | TRBV5-1 | NA | TGCGCCAGCAGCTTGGGGGACAGGGGGCGATCCGGGGAGCTGTTTTTT | CASSLGDRGRSGELFF
NA | TRBJ2-7 | TRBV5-1 | NA | TGCGCCAGCAGCTTGGCCGCGGGGTACGAGCAGTACTTC | CASSLAAGYEQYF
NA | TRBJ1-1 | TRBV5-6 | NA | TGTGCCAGCAGCTTGGCAGGGCAGCCTGAAGCTTTCTTT | CASSLAGQPEAFF
NA | TRBJ2-7 | TRBV27 | NA | TGTGCCAGCAGTTCCTGGGGCACCCGGGACACCGAGCAGTACTTC | CASSSWGTRDTEQYF
NA | TRBJ1-1 | TRBV30 | NA | TGTGCCTGGAGTATGGGGGGGCGAGCGGACACTGAAGCTTTCTTT | CAWSMGGRADTEAFF